This record looks at one TCR beta chain sequence and its context. The antigen is unknown. Constant-segment primers served in 5'RACE that generated TCR alpha and TCR beta cDNA libraries bearing sample barcodes and UMIs. TCRdb itself ran the 5' RACE reads through MiXCR, one entry per CDR3 protein. This table has a few hundred thousand distinct CDR3 sequences, approximately 15% appearing once. This sample was taken from a study of T-cell memory formation after mild COVID-19. Study-wide points: Day 37-peaking second-wave clones had unconfirmed SARS-CoV-2 specificity.

CDR1 is SGHDT, CDR2 YYEEEE, per germline. The CDR3 totals 12 residues. Trimming shortened V by 5 bases and J by 7 bases, and 11 bases separated the two germline ends. Specimen: PBMCs or a T cell subset sorted from them (not recorded which). The V and J genes are TRBV5-6 and TRBJ2-3; the D gene is possibly TRBD1 (6 bases). This clonotype was obtained from a man younger than 30 who had mild COVID-19 (a few samples of this study predate the infection). Cell type and time point are not known. CDR3 nucleotide sequence: TGTGCCAGCAGTACGGGGACATATACGCAGTATTTT. It is translated as CASSTGTYTQYF.